This T cell receptor beta chain was recovered during a study of blood T cell repertoires in COVID-19. This table comes from immunoSEQ multiplex PCR, and its TCRdb copy is limited to in-frame clones, with some not included. Among over 200,000 clones listed, around 84% were seen once. The ends lost 1 base at V and 1 base at J; junction bases unmatched: 1. CDR3 size: 14 residues. Germline loops: CDR1 SGHRS, CDR2 YFSETQ. For this clone: Other DNA variants within this sample encode the same CDR3.

Sequencing was carried out using PBMCs or T cells enriched from blood (not recorded which). The chain links TRBV5-1 to TRBJ2-5; TRBD2 agrees at 7 bases. The TCR was taken from a woman aged 40 to 50 who had recovered from COVID-19. CDR3 residues: CASSLTGGQETQYF. The CDR3, as DNA: TGCGCCAGCAGCTTGACGGGAGGCCAAGAGACCCAGTACTTC.